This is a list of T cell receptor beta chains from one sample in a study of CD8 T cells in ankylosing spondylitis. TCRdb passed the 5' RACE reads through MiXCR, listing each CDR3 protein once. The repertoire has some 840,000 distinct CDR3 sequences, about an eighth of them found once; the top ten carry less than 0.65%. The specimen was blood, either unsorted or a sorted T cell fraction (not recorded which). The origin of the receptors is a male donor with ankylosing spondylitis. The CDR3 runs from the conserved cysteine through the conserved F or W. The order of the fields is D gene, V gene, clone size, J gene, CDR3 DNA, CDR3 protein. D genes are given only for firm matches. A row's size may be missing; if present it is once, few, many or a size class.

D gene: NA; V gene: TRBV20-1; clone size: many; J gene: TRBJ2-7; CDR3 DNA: TGCAGTGCTAGGGCGGGGGCGTCCTACGAGCAGTACTTC; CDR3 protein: CSARAGASYEQYF
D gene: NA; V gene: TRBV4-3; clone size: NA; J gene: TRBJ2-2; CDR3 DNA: TGCGCCAGCAGCCAAGATTCCGCCCACGGGGAGCTGTTTTTT; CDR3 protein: CASSQDSAHGELFF
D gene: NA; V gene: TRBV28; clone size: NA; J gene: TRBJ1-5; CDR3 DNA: TGTGCCAGCAGTCGCCCAGGGGTTGGCAATCAGCCCCAGCATTTT; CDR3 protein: CASSRPGVGNQPQHF
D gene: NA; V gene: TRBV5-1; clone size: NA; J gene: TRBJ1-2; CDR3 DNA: TGCGCCAGCAGCCCGGGGGCGGCAGGGTCCTTTGGCTACACCTTC; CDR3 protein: CASSPGAAGSFGYTF
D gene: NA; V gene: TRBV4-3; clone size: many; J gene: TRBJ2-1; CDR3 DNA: TGCGCCAGCAGTCTCTGGGGCAGGGAGAATGAGCAGTTCTTC; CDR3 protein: CASSLWGRENEQFF
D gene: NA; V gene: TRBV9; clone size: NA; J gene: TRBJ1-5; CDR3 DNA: TGTGCCAGCAGCGTAGATGTTAGCAATCAGCCCCAGCATTTT; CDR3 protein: CASSVDVSNQPQHF
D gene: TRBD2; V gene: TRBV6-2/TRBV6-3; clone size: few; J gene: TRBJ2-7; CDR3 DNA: TGTGCCAGCAGTCGACTAGCGGGAGGACGAGACGAGCAGTACTTC; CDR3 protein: CASSRLAGGRDEQYF
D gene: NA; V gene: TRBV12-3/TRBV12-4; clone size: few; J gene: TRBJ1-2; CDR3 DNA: TGTGCCAGCAGTAGGTGGGACGGCCCCCCAATTGATGGCTACACCTTC; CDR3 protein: CASSRWDGPPIDGYTF
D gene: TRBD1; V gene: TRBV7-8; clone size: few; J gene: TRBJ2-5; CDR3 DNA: TGTGCCAGCAGCTATAGGACAGGGGTCGAGACCCAGTACTTC; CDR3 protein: CASSYRTGVETQYF
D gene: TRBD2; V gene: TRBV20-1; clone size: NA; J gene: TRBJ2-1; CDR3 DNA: TGCAGTGCTAGAACGGGGGGAAGCTCCTACAATGAGCAGTTCTTC; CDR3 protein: CSARTGGSSYNEQFF
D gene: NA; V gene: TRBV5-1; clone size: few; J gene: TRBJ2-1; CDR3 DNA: TGCGCCAGCAGCGGGGACCGTAGCTCCTACAATGAGCAGTTCTTC; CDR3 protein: CASSGDRSSYNEQFF
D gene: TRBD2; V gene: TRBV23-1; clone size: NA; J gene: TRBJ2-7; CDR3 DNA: TGCGCCAGCAGACTTACGGGAGGGGACCTAGCCTACGAGCAGTACTTC; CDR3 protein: CASRLTGGDLAYEQYF
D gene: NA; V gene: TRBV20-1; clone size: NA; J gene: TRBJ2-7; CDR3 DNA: TGCAGTGCTAGACCGGCGTCGATAGCGCAAGCCTACGAGCAGTACTTC; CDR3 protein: CSARPASIAQAYEQYF
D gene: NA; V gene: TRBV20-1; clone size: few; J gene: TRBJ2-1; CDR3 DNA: TGCAGTGCCCTCGGACTGTCAACAAACAATGAGCAGTTCTTC; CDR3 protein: CSALGLSTNNEQFF
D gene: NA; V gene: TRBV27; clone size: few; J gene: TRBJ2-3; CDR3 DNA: TGTGCCAGTTCATCCCAGCCGGGTACAGATACGCAGTATTTT; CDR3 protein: CASSSQPGTDTQYF
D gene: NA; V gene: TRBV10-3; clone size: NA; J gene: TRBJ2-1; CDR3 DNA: TGTGCCATCAGTGTCGAGAGGTACGATGAGCAGTTCTTC; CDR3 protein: CAISVERYDEQFF
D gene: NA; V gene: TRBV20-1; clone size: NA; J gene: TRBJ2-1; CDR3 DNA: TGCAGTGCTATTATAGTTGGGGGCCTCTCCTACAATGAGCAGTTCTTC; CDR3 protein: CSAIIVGGLSYNEQFF
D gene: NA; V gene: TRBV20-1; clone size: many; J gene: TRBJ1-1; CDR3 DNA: TGCAGTGCCCGGACAGAATTGAACACTGAAGCTTTCTTT; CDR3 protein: CSARTELNTEAFF
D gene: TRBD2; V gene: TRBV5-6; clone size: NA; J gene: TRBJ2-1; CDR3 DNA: TGTGCCATCGGCCCCGGGACTAGCGGGAGGGGAAATGCTGAGCAGTTCTTC; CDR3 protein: CAIGPGTSGRGNAEQFF
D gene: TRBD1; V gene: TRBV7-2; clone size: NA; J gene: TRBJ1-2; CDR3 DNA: TGTGCCAGCAGCAAAAGACAGGGCTCTAACTATGGCTACACCTTC; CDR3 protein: CASSKRQGSNYGYTF
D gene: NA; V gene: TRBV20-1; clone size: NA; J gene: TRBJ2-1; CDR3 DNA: TGCAGTGCTAGGAACTTGGGCGCGGTGGCCGAGCAGTTCTTC; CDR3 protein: CSARNLGAVAEQFF
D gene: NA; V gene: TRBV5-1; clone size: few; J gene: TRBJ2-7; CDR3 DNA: TGCGCCAGCAGCTTGGCCCCTGAGCTCTACGAGCAGTACTTC; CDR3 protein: CASSLAPELYEQYF
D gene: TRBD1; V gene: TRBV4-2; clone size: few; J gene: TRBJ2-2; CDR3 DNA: TGTGCCAGCAGCCAAGATAAGGGGGCGGGCACCGGGGAGCTGTTTTTT; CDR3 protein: CASSQDKGAGTGELFF
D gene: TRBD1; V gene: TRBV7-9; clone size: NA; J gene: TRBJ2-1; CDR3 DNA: TGTGCCAGCAGCAAGACAGGGGACGTGAATGAGCAGTTCTTC; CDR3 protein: CASSKTGDVNEQFF
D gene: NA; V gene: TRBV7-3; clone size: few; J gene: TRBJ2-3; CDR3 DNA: TGTGCCAGCAGCTTGACAGCCAGTTCCCGCGCAGATACGCAGTATTTT; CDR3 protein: CASSLTASSRADTQYF
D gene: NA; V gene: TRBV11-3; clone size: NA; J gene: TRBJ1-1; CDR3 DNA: TGTGCCAGCAGTCGAGACAGATACGAAGCTTTCTTT; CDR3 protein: CASSRDRYEAFF
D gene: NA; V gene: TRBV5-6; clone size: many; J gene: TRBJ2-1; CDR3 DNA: TGTGCCAGCAGTTCTTCCCCCTTTAAGGCTGAGCAGTTCTTC; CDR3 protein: CASSSSPFKAEQFF
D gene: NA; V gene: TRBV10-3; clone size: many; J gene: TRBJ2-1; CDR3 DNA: TGTGCCATCAGTGAGTCGGCGGGCCGAGGGGACAATGAGCAGTTCTTC; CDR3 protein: CAISESAGRGDNEQFF
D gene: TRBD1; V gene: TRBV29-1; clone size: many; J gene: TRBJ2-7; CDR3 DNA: TGCAGCGTAGGACAGGACTACGAGCAGTACTTC; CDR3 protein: CSVGQDYEQYF
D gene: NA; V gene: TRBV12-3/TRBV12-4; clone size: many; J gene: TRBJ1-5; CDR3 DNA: TGTGCCAGCAGTTTTAGGTTGCCAGGCTATAGCAATCAGCCCCAGCATTTT; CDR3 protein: CASSFRLPGYSNQPQHF
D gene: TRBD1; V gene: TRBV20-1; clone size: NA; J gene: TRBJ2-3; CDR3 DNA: TGCAGTGCTAGACTCCGGGGACAGGGGTCGCATACGCAGTATTTT; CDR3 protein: CSARLRGQGSHTQYF
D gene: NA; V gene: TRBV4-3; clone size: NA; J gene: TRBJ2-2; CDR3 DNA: TGCGCCAGCAGCCAAGGTCCGGGTCTGAACACCGGGGAGCTGTTTTTT; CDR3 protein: CASSQGPGLNTGELFF
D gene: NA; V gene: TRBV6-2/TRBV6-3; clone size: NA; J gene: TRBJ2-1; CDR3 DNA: TGTGCCAGCAGTTCTCCCGGAAGGTCGTGGGGCAATGAGCAGTTCTTC; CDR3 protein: CASSSPGRSWGNEQFF